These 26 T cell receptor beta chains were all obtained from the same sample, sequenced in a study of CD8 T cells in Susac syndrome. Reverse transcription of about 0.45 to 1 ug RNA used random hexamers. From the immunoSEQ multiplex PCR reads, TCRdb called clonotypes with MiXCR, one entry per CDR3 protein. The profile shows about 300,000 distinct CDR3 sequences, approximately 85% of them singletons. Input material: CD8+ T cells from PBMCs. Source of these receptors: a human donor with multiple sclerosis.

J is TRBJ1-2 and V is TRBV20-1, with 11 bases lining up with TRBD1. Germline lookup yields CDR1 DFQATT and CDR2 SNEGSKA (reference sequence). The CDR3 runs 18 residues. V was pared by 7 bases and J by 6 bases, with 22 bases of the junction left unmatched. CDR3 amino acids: CSVFSTGTGGPTGNGYTF. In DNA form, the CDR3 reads TGCAGTGTTTTTTCGACCGGGACAGGGGGACCAACGGGGAATGGCTACACCTTC.

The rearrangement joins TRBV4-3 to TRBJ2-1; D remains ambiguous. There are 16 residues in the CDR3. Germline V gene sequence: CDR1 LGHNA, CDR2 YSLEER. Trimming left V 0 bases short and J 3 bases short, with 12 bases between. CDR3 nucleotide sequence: TGCGCCAGCAGCCAAGATCGGGTATCCTACTACAATGAGCAGTTCTTC. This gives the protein CASSQDRVSYYNEQFF.

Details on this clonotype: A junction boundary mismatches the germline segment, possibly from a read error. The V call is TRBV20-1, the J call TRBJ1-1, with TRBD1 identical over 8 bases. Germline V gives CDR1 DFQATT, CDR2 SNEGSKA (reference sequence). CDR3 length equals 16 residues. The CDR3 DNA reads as TGCAGTGCTAGAGGGACTAGGACAGGGAGAGACACTGAAGCTTTTTTT. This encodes CSARGTRTGRDTEAFF.

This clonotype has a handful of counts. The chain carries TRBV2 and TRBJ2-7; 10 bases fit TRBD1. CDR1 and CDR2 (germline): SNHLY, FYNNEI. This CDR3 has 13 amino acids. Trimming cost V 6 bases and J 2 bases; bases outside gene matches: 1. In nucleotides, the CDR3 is TGTGCCAGCAGAGGGACAGGGGCCTACGAGCAGTACTTC. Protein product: CASRGTGAYEQYF.

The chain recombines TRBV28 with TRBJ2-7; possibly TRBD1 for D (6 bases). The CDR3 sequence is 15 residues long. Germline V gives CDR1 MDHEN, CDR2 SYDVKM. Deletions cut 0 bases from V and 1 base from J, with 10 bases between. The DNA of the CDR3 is TGTGCCAGCAGTTTATGGGAACAGGGATCCTACGAGCAGTACTTC. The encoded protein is CASSLWEQGSYEQYF.

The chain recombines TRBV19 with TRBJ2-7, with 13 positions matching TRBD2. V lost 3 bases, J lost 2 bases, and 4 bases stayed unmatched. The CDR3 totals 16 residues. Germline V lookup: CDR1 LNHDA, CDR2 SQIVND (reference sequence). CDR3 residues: CASSIWTSGSTYEQYF. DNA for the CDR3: TGTGCCAGTAGTATCTGGACTAGCGGGAGTACCTACGAGCAGTACTTC.

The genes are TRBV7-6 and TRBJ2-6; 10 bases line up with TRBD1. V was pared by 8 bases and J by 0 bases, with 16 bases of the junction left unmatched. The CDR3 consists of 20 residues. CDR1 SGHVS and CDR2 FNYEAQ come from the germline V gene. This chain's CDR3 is CASGPPSPGQGPSGANVLTF. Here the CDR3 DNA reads TGTGCCAGCGGACCCCCGTCACCGGGACAGGGGCCCTCTGGGGCCAACGTCCTGACTTTC.

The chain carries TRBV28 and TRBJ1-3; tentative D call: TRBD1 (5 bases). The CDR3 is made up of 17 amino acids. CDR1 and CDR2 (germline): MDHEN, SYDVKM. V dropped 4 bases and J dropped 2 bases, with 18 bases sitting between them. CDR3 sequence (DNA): TGTGCCAGCAGTTCTCCTTACAGGTGGATGGCTGGAAACACCATATATTTT. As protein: CASSSPYRWMAGNTIYF.

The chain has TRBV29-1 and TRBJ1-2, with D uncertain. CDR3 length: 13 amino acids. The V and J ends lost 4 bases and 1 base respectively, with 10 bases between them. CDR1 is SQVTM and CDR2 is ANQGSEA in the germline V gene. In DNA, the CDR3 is TGCAGCGTTGGTGTCAGCAATAACTATGGCTACACCTTC. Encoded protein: CSVGVSNNYGYTF.

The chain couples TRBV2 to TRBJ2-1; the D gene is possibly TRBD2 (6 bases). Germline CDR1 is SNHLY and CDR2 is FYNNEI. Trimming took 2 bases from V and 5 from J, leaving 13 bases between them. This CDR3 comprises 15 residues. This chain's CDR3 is CASSEWSSANNEQFF. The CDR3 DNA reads TGTGCCAGCAGTGAATGGTCTAGCGCGAACAATGAGCAGTTCTTC.

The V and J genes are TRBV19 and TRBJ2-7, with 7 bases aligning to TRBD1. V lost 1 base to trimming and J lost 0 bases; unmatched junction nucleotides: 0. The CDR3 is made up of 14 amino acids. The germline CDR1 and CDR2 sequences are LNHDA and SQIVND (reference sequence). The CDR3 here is CASSIGTGSYEQYF. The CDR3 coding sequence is TGTGCCAGTAGTATAGGGACAGGCTCCTACGAGCAGTACTTC.

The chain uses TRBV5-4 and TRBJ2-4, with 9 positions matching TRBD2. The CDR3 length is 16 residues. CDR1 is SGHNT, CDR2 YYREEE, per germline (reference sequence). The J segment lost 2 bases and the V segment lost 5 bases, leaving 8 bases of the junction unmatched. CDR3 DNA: TGTGCCAGCAGTTCCGGACTAGCGTCTCCCAAAAACATTCAGTACTTC. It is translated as CASSSGLASPKNIQYF. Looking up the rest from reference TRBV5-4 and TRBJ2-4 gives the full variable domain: ETGVTQSPTHLIKTRGQQVTLRCSSQSGHNTVSWYQQALGQGPQFIFQYYREEENGRGNFPPRFSGLQFPNYSSELNVNALELDDSALYLCASSSGLASPKNIQYFGAGTRLSVL.

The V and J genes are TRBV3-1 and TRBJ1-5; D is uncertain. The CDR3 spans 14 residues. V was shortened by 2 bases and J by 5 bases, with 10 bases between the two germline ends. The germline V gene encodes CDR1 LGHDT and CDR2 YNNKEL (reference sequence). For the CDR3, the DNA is TGTGCCAGCAGCCAACTCGATGGCGATCAGCCCCAGCATTTT. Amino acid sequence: CASSQLDGDQPQHF. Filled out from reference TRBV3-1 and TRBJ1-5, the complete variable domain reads DTAVSQTPKYLVTQMGNDKSIKCEQNLGHDTMYWYKQDSKKFLKIMFSYNNKELIINETVPNRFSPKSPDKAHLNLHINSLELGDSAVYFCASSQLDGDQPQHFGDGTRLSIL.

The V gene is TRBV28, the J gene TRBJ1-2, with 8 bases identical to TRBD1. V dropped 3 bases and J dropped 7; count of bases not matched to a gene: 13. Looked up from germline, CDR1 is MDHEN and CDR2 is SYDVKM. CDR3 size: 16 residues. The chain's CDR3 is CASSFKRGQGIAGYTF. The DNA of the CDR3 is TGTGCCAGCAGTTTTAAAAGAGGACAGGGAATCGCTGGCTACACCTTC.

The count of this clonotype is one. The CDR3 DNA reads TGTGCCACCAGCAGAGAATGGGGACAGGGGGTTGATGAGCAGTTCTTC. Its protein product is CATSREWGQGVDEQFF. The chain recombines TRBV15 with TRBJ2-1; 11 bases fit TRBD1. Germline assignment: CDR1 LNHNV and CDR2 YYDKDF (reference sequence). This CDR3 spans 16 amino acids. With V trimmed by 0 bases and J by 8 bases, 6 bases remained unmatched.

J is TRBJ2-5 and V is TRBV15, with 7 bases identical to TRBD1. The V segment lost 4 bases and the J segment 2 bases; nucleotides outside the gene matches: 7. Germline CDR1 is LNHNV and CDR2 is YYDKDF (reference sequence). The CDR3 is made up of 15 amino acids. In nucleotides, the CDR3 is TGTGCCACCAGCATACTAGACAGGGTACAAGAGACCCAGTACTTC. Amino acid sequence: CATSILDRVQETQYF.

In nucleotides, the CDR3 is TGTGCCAGCAGCTCGGGACTAGCGGGAGGGGAGACCCAGTACTTC. This translates into CASSSGLAGGETQYF. The chain links TRBV7-9 to TRBJ2-5; the match to TRBD2 covers 16 bases. The CDR3 contains 15 residues. The trim removed 4 bases at V and 5 bases at J, leaving 1 base unmatched. Germline V gene data show CDR1 as SEHNR and CDR2 as FQNEAQ (reference sequence).

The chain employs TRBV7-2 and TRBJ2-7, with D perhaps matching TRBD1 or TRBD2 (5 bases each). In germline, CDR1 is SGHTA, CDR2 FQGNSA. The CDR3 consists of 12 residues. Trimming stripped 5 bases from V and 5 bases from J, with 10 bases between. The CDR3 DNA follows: TGTGCCAGCAGCGTCAGAGGGGACGAGCAGTACTTC. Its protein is CASSVRGDEQYF.

CDR3 in amino acids: CASSWDSYSNQPQHF. The CDR3 nucleotides are TGTGCCAGCAGCTGGGACAGCTATAGCAATCAGCCCCAGCATTTT. The chain has TRBV7-8 and TRBJ1-5; TRBD1 aligns across 7 bases. This CDR3 has 15 amino acids. From germline, CDR1 is SGHVS and CDR2 FQNEAQ. The V segment lost 4 bases and the J segment 0 bases; nucleotides outside the gene matches: 3.

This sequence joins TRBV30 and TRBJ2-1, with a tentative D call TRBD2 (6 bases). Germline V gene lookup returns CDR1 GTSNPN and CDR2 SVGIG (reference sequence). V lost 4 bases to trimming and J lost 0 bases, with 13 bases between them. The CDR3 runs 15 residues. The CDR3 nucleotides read TGTGCCTGGACCCTAGCGCAGAGCTCCTACAATGAGCAGTTCTTC. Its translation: CAWTLAQSSYNEQFF.

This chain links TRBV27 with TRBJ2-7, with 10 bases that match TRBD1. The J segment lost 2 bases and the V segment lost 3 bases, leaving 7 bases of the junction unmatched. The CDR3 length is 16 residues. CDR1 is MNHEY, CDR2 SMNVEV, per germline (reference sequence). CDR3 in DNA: TGTGCCAGCAGTTTGTTCGCCGGGACAGGGGCCTACGAGCAGTACTTC. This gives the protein CASSLFAGTGAYEQYF.

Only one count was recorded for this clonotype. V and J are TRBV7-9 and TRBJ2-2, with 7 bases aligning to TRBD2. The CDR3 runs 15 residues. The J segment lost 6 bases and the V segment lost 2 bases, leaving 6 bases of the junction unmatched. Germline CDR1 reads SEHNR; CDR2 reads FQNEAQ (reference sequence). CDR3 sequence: CASSLMGEGPGELFF. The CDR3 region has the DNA TGTGCCAGCAGCTTAATGGGGGAGGGCCCCGGGGAGCTGTTTTTT. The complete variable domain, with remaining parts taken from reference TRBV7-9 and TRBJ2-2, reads DTGVSQNPRHKITKRGQNVTFRCDPISEHNRLYWYRQTLGQGPEFLTYFQNEAQLEKSRLLSDRFSAERPKGSFSTLEIQRTEQGDSAMYLCASSLMGEGPGELFFGEGSRLTVL.

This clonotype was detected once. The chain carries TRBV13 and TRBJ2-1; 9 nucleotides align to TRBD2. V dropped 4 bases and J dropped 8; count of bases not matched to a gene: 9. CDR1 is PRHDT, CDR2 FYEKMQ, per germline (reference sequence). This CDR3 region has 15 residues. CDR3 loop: CASSSASGRNYEQFF. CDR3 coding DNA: TGTGCCAGCAGCTCAGCCAGCGGGAGGAACTATGAGCAGTTCTTC.

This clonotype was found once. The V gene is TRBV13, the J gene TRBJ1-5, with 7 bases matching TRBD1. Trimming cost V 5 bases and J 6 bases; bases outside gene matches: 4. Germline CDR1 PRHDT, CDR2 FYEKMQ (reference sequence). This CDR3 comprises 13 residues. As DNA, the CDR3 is TGTGCCAGCAGCCTAAACAGGGGTCAGCCCCAGCATTTT. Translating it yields CASSLNRGQPQHF.

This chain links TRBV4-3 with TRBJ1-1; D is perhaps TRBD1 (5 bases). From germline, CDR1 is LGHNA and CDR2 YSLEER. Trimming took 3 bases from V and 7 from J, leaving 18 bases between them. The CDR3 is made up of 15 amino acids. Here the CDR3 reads CASSHPGRSLGEAFF. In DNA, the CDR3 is TGCGCCAGCAGCCACCCAGGGCGCAGCTTGGGTGAAGCTTTCTTT.

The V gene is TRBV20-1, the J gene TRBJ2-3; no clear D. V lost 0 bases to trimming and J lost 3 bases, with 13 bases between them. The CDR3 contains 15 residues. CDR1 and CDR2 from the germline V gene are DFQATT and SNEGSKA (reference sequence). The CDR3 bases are TGCAGTGCTAGAGATCTGGGCAGAAGGACAGATACGCAGTATTTT. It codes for CSARDLGRRTDTQYF.